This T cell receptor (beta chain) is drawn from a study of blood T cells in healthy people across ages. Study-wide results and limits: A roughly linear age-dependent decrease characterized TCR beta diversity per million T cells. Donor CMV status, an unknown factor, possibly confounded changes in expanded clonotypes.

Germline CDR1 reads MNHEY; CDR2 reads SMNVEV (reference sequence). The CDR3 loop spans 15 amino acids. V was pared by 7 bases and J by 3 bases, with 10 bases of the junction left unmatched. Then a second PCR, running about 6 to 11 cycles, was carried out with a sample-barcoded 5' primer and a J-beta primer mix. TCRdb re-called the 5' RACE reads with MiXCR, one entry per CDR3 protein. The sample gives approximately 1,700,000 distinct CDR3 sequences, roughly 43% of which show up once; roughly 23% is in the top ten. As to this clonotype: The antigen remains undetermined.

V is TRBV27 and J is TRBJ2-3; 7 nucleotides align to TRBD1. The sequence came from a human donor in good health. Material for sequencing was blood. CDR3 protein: CASIQKGAPTDTQYF. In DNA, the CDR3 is TGTGCCAGCATTCAGAAGGGGGCCCCTACAGATACGCAGTATTTT.